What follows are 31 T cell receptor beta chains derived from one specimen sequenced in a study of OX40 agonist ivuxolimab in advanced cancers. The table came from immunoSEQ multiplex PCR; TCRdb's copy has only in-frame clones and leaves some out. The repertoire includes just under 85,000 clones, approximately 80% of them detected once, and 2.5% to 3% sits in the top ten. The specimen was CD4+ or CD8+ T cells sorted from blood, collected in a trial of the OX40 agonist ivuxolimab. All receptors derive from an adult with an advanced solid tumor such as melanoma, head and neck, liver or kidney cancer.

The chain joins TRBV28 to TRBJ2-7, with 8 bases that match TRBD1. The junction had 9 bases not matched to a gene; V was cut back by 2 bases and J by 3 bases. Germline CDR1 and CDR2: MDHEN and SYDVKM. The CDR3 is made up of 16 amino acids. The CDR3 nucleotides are TGTGCCAGCAGTTTACGAGGGACAGGTCCTTTCTACGAGCAGTACTTC. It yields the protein CASSLRGTGPFYEQYF.

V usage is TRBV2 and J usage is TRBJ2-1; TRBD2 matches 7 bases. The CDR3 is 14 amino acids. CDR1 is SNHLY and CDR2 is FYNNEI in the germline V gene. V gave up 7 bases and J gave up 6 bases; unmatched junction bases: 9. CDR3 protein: CASNRLALSNEQFF. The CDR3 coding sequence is TGTGCCAGCAACCGACTAGCCCTTTCCAATGAGCAGTTCTTC.

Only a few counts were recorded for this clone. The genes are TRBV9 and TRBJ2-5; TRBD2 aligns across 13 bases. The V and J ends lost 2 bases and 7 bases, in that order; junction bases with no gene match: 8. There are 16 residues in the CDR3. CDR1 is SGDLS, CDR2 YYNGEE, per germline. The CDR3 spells CASSVDGTSGVGTQYF. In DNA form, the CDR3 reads TGTGCCAGCAGCGTGGACGGGACTAGCGGGGTGGGGACCCAGTACTTC.

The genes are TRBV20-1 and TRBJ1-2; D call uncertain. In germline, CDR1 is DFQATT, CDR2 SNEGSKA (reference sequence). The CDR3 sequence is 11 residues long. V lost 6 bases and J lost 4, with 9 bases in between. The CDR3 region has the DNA TGCAGTGCCCGGTGGTCCTATGGCTACACCTTC. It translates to CSARWSYGYTF.

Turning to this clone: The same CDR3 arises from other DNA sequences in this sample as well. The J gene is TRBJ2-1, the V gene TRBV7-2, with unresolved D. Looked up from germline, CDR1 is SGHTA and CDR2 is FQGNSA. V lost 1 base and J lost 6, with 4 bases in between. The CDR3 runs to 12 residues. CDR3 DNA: TGTGCCAGCAGCTTAGTCGGCAATGAGCAGTTCTTC. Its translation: CASSLVGNEQFF.

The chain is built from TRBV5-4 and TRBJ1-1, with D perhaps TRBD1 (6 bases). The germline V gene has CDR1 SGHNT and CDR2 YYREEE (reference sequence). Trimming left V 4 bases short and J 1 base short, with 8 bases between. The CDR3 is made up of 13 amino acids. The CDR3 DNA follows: TGTGCCAGCAGCGGGGGCCAGAACACTGAAGCTTTCTTT. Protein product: CASSGGQNTEAFF. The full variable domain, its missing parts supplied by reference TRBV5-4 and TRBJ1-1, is ETGVTQSPTHLIKTRGQQVTLRCSSQSGHNTVSWYQQALGQGPQFIFQYYREEENGRGNFPPRFSGLQFPNYSSELNVNALELDDSALYLCASSGGQNTEAFFGQGTRLTVV.

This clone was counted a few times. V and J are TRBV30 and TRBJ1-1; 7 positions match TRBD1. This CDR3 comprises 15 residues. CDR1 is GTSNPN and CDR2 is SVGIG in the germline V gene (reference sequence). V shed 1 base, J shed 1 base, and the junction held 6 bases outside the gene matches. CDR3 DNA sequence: TGTGCCTGGAGTGGTTGGGCAGGGGGGAACACTGAAGCTTTCTTT. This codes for CAWSGWAGGNTEAFF.

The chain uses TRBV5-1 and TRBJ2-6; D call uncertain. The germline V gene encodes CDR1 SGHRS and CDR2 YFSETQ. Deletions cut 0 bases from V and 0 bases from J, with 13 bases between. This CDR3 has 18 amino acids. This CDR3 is CASSLGQVSLSGANVLTF. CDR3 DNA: TGCGCCAGCAGCTTGGGGCAGGTCTCTCTCTCTGGGGCCAACGTCCTGACTTTC.

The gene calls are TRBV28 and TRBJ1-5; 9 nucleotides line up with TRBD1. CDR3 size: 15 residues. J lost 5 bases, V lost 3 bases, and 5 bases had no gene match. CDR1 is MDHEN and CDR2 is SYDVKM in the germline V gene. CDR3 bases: TGTGCCAGCAGTTTCCCGGGACAGGGCTATCAGCCCCAGCATTTT. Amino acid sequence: CASSFPGQGYQPQHF.

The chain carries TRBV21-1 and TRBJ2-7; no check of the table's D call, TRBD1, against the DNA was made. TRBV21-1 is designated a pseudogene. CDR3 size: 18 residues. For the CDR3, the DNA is TGTGCCAGCAGCAAAGGATCCGGTGAGAGACAGGGGTCCTACGAGCAGTACGTC. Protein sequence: CASSKGSGERQGSYEQYV.

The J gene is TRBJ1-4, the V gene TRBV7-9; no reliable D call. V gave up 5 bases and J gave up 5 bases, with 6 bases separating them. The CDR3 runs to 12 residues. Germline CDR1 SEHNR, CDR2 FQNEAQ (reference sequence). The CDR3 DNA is TGTGCCAGCAGCGGGCCCAATGAAAAACTGTTTTTT. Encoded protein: CASSGPNEKLFF.

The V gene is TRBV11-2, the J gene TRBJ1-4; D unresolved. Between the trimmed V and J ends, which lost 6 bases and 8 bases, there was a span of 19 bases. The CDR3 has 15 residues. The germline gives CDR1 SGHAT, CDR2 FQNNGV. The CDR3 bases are TGTGCCAGCAGTATGCTTGGGTCATGGAGGGAAAAACTGTTTTTT. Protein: CASSMLGSWREKLFF.

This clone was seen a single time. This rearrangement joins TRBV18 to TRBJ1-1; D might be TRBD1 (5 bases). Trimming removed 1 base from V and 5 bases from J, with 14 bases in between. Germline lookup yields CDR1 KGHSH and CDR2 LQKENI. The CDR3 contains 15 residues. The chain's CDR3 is CASSPQPLQETEAFF. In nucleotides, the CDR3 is TGTGCCAGCTCACCACAGCCCTTACAGGAGACTGAAGCTTTCTTT. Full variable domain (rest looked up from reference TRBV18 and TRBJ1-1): NAGVMQNPRHLVRRRGQEARLRCSPMKGHSHVYWYRQLPEEGLKFMVYLQKENIIDESGMPKERFSAEFPKEGPSILRIQQVVRGDSAAYFCASSPQPLQETEAFFGQGTRLTVV.

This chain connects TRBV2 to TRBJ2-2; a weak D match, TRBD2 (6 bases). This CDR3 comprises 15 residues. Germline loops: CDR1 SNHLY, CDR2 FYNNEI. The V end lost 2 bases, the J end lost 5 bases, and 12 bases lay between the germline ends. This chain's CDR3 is CASSEFLGGTGELFF. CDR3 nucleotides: TGTGCCAGCAGTGAATTTTTGGGGGGAACCGGGGAGCTGTTTTTT.

CDR3 nucleotides: TGTGCCAGCAGGGGTGACAGGGGGCAGAGTTCACCCCTCCACTTT. Amino acids: CASRGDRGQSSPLHF. The J gene is TRBJ1-6, the V gene TRBV6-5, with 10 bases aligning to TRBD1. This CDR3 has 15 residues. Trimming took 6 bases from V and 9 from J; bases not matched to a gene: 8. CDR1 is MNHEY and CDR2 is SVGAGI in the germline V gene.

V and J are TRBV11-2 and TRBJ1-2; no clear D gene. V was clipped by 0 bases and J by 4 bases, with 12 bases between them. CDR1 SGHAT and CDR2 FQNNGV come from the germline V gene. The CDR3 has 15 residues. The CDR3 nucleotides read TGTGCCAGCAGCTTAGATCGAGTTGAGAGCTATGGCTACACCTTC. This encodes CASSLDRVESYGYTF.

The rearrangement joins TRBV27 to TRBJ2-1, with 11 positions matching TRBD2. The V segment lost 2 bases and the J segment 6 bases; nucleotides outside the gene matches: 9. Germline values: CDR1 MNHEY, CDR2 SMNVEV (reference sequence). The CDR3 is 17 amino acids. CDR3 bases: TGTGCCAGCAGTTTAGGAAGTAGTAGCGGGGGGGCCAATGAGCAGTTCTTC. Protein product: CASSLGSSSGGANEQFF.

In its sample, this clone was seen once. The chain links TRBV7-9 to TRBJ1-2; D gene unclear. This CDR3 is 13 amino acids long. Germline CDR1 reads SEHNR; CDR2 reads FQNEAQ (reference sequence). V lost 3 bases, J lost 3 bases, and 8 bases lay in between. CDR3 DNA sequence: TGTGCCAGCAGCTTTCTAGAGGACTATGGCTACACCTTC. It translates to CASSFLEDYGYTF.

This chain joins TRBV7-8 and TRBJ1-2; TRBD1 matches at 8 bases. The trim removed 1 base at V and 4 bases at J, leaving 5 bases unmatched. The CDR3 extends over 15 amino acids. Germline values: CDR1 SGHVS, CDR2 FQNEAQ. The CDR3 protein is CASSLGQGAGYGYTF. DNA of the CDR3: TGTGCCAGCAGCTTAGGCCAGGGGGCAGGCTATGGCTACACCTTC.

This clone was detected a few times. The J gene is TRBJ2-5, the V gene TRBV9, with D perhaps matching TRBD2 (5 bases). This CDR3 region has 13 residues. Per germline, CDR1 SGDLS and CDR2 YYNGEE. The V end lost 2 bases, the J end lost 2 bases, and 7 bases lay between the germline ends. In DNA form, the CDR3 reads TGTGCCAGCAGCGTCCGCGGGCAAGAGACCCAGTACTTC. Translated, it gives CASSVRGQETQYF.

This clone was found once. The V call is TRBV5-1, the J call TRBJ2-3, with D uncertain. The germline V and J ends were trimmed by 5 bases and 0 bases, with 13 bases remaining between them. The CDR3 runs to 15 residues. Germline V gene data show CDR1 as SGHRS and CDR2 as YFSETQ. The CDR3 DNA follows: TGCGCCAGCAGAAGAAGTAACCCTAGCACAGATACGCAGTATTTT. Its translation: CASRRSNPSTDTQYF.

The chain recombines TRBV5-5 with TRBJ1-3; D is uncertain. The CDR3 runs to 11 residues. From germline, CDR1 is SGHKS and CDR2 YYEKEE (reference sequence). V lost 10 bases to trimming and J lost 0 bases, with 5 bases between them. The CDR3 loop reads CAGNSGNTIYF. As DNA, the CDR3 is TGTGCCGGAAACTCTGGAAACACCATATATTTT.

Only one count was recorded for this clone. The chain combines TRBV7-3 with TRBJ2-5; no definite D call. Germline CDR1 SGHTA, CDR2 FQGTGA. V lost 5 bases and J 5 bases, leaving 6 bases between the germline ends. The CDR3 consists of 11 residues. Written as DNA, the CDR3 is TGTGCCAGCAGCATGGGGGAGACCCAGTACTTC. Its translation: CASSMGETQYF.

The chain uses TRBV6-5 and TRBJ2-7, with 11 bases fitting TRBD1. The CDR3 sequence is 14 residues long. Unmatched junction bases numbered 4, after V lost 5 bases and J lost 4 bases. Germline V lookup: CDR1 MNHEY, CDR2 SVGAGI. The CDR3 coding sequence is TGTGCCAGCAGTGGGACAGGGGGACAGTACGAGCAGTACGTC. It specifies CASSGTGGQYEQYV.

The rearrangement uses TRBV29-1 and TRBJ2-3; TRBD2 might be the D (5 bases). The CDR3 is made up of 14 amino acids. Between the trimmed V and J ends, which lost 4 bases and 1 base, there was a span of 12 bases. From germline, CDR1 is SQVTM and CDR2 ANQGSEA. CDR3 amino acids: CSVGREAGTDTQYF. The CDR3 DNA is TGCAGCGTTGGACGGGAAGCGGGCACAGATACGCAGTATTTT.

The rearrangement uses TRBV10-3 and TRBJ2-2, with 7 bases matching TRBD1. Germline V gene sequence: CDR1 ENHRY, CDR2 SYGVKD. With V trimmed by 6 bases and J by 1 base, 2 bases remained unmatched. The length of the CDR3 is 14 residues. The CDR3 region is CAIRGQMNTGELFF. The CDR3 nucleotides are TGTGCCATCAGGGGACAGATGAACACCGGGGAGCTGTTTTTT.

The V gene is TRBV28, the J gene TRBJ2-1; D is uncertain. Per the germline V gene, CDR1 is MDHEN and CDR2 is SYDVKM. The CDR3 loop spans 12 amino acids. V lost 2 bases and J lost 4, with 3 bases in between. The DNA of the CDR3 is TGTGCCAGCAGTTTAGTTTACAATGAGCAGTTCTTC. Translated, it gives CASSLVYNEQFF.

CDR3 amino acids: CASRGGGGNTEAFF. CDR3 DNA sequence: TGTGCCAGTCGGGGTGGGGGCGGCAACACTGAAGCTTTCTTT. The chain uses TRBV6-5 and TRBJ1-1; D is possibly TRBD1 (6 bases). From germline, CDR1 is MNHEY and CDR2 SVGAGI. The V end was cut by 9 bases, the J end by 2 bases, with 16 bases between. The CDR3 extends over 14 amino acids.

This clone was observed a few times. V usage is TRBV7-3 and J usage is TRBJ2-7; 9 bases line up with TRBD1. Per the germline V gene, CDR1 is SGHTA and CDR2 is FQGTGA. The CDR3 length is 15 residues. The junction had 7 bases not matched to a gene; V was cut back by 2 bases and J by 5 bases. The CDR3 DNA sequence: TGTGCCAGCAGCTTAGGCGGGACAGGGATCCACGAGCAGTACTTC. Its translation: CASSLGGTGIHEQYF.

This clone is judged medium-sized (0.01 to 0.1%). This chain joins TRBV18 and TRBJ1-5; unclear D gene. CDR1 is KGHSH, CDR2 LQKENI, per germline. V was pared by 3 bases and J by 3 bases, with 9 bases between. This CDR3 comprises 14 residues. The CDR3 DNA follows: TGTGCCAGCTCACCCCCCGGAGACAATCAGCCCCAGCATTTT. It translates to CASSPPGDNQPQHF.

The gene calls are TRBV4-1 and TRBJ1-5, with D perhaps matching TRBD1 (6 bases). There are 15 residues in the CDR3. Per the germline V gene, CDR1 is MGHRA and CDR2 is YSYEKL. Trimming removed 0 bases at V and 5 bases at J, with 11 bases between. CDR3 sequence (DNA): TGCGCCAGCAGCCAAGAGGAACAGGGCCATCAGCCCCAGCATTTT. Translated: CASSQEEQGHQPQHF.